These 10 T cell receptor beta chains came from one sample sequenced in a study of glioma-infiltrating T cells after dendritic cell vaccination. Produced via immunoSEQ multiplex PCR; TCRdb's table is partial and in-frame only. The table lists about 90,000 clones, more than 75% of them singletons. Sequenced material: blood, taken before dendritic cell vaccination. Receptors originate from a human donor with glioblastoma.

This clone has a handful of counts. The chain employs TRBV7-2 and TRBJ1-1; D gene unclear. The CDR3 loop spans 11 amino acids. V lost 6 bases to trimming and J lost 9 bases, with 11 bases between them. Germline loops: CDR1 SGHTA, CDR2 FQGNSA. Here the CDR3 DNA reads TGTGCCAGCAGATCCCGGGGTCAAGCTTTCTTT. This encodes CASRSRGQAFF.

The genes are TRBV10-3 and TRBJ2-1; 7 positions agree with TRBD1. CDR3 size: 16 residues. Losses at the gene ends were 6 bases for V and 1 base for J; bases not matched to a gene: 9. Germline V gives CDR1 ENHRY, CDR2 SYGVKD. Here the CDR3 reads CAIRAATGDSYNEQFF. The CDR3 DNA is TGTGCCATCAGGGCCGCCACAGGGGATTCCTACAATGAGCAGTTCTTC.

The V and J genes are TRBV18 and TRBJ1-2, with 8 bases lining up with TRBD1. Per germline, CDR1 KGHSH and CDR2 LQKENI. CDR3 length: 14 amino acids. V shed 5 bases, J shed 8 bases, and the junction held 10 bases outside the gene matches. The CDR3, as DNA: TGTGCCAGCTCAGGTCGACAGGGGTCGGAAGGCTACACCTTC. Its translation: CASSGRQGSEGYTF.

J is TRBJ1-5 and V is TRBV5-1, with 7 bases identical to TRBD1. Germline CDR1 SGHRS, CDR2 YFSETQ. The ends lost 4 bases at V and 6 bases at J; junction bases unmatched: 4. The CDR3 length is 13 residues. The CDR3, as DNA: TGCGCCAGCAGCCTAACAGGGGCTCAGCCCCAGCATTTT. It is translated as CASSLTGAQPQHF.

The chain is built from TRBV6-6 and TRBJ2-7, with 8 nucleotides matching TRBD2. The CDR3 is 15 amino acids. Germline trimming cut 2 bases from V and 3 bases from J; bases unmatched to any gene: 6. Germline-derived CDR1 and CDR2 are MNHNY and SVGAGI (reference sequence). CDR3 protein: CASSYGASGLYEQYF. The CDR3 region has the DNA TGTGCCAGCAGTTACGGGGCTAGCGGGCTCTACGAGCAGTACTTC.

This chain links TRBV13 with TRBJ2-3, with D maybe TRBD2 (6 bases). CDR3 size: 16 residues. Germline V gene lookup returns CDR1 PRHDT and CDR2 FYEKMQ (reference sequence). The ends were cut back, 5 bases at V and 2 bases at J, with 17 bases in the middle. CDR3 bases: TGTGCCAGCAGCCCCCAGATAGGCGGGGTCACAGATACGCAGTATTTT. This translates into CASSPQIGGVTDTQYF.

V gene TRBV25-1 combines with J gene TRBJ1-3; D is unclear. The CDR3 runs to 13 residues. Trimming cost V 3 bases and J 8 bases, with 11 bases left between them. Germline CDR1 is MGHDK and CDR2 is SYGVNS. The CDR3 region is CASSEPGRDTIYF. CDR3 nucleotide sequence: TGTGCCAGCAGTGAGCCCGGTAGAGACACCATATATTTT.

As DNA, the CDR3 is TGTGCCAGTAGTGACCGACAGGGGGGTAATTCACCCCTCCACTTT. It is translated as CASSDRQGGNSPLHF. The chain recombines TRBV19 with TRBJ1-6, with 9 bases fitting TRBD1. In germline, CDR1 is LNHDA, CDR2 SQIVND (reference sequence). Losses at the gene ends were 5 bases for V and 6 bases for J; bases not matched to a gene: 5. The CDR3 is 15 residues long.

This clone was counted once. This rearrangement joins TRBV13 to TRBJ2-1; D not resolved. The length of the CDR3 is 13 residues. V lost 2 bases and J lost 8, with 10 bases in between. Germline-derived CDR1 and CDR2 are PRHDT and FYEKMQ (reference sequence). The CDR3 DNA follows: TGTGCCAGCAGCTTACAGGAAGGCGATGAGCAGTTCTTC. Translation gives CASSLQEGDEQFF.

This clone came up once. The junction differs from germline at one of its ends, possibly a read error. The sample has other DNA sequences that encode this CDR3 too. This sequence joins TRBV5-1 and TRBJ1-2; 11 bases are shared with TRBD1. Per germline, CDR1 SGHRS and CDR2 YFSETQ. The CDR3 runs 17 residues. The CDR3 DNA reads TGTGCCAGCAGCTTGGCCAGGTGGACAGGGGGCGGCTATGGCTACACCTTC. Translating it yields CASSLARWTGGGYGYTF.